This TCR beta chain is from a study of T cells in Graves' hyperthyroidism and ophthalmopathy (dated by TCRdb to the late 2010s). Regarding the complete study: Peripheral blood was sampled at the time of initial diagnosis, prior to any treatment. To identify TCR V-J signatures that set the groups apart, the researchers used a discovery cohort of about a hundred patients, made up of roughly 40 with Graves' ophthalmopathy and about 55 with stable Graves' hyperthyroidism. Whether ophthalmopathy could be predicted prospectively was tested in an independent validation cohort made up of about 20 hyperthyroidism patients plus 17 patients who later progressed to ophthalmopathy. The 75 to 100 discovery patients were divided at random into training and test sets in a 7:3 ratio. Thyroid tissue and blood T-cell repertoires from six Graves' hyperthyroidism patients were also compared in the study. Once sampling was done, hyperthyroidism patients were given methimazole at a starting dose of 30 mg daily, whereas ophthalmopathy patients were given high-dose intravenous methylprednisolone. TCR Vbeta CDR3 sequencing of 130 to 150 peripheral blood samples (over 40 ophthalmopathy, approximately 80 hyperthyroidism and approximately 17 progressor patients) is reported in the paper. The paper's findings and limits, for the study overall: Most expanded thyroid clonotypes (frequency above 0.001) were also detected in blood, suggesting blood repertoires may reflect thyroid immune responses. In validation, the model predicted progression to ophthalmopathy with around 71% sensitivity and about 73% specificity, a median of about 6 months before onset. A 13 V-J signature model separated ophthalmopathy from stable hyperthyroidism, with approximately 87% sensitivity and 81% to 83% specificity in cross-validation and 80%/75% in testing. Sample size was not statistically predetermined, and investigators were not blinded to group allocation.

Deletion took 3 bases off V and 4 bases off J, with a span of 5 bases between the germline ends. The CDR3 covers 12 residues, taking in both the cysteine and the phenylalanine. Only the CDR3 DNA stays, 36 bases, in frame from base 1. Via the germline V gene, CDR1 is ENHRY and CDR2 SYGVKD. A patient counted as having stable Graves' hyperthyroidism if no progression to ophthalmopathy occurred over 18 months of follow-up. Hyperthyroidism patients were aged 18 to 65 years and newly diagnosed, with disease duration of less than 2 months. Exclusion was applied to patients with uncontrolled infections, other autoimmune diseases, pregnancy or lactation. Clinical symptoms, serum thyroxine and TRAb, thyroid ultrasound, and orbital computed tomography formed the basis for the diagnoses. PBMCs were separated from approximately 10 ml of fresh peripheral blood using Ficoll-Paque density gradient centrifugation. Total RNA was extracted using Trizol reagent, and RNA quality was assessed on an Agilent 2100 Bioanalyzer.

This clonotype was found a few times. The antigen it recognizes is unknown. One base away there is no much larger clone; base qualities are not given. Amplification of TCR beta CDR3 regions was carried out from RNA transcripts. A first-round RT-PCR of the TCR CDR3 used the HTBI primer set with the Qiagen OneStep RT-PCR kit. The libraries were constructed in a second round of multiplex PCR and then size-selected and purified. Libraries were sequenced paired-end with 100 bp reads on an Illumina HiSeq2000. Concerning the study's data processing: SOAPnuke was used to process the raw data, throwing out any read that contained adapters or uncalled bases, had a mean Phred below 15, or lacked an exact constant-primer or identifier match. COPE v1.2.5 was used to merge high-quality paired reads, and clonotypes were defined as unique nucleotide sequences. Clonotypes were aligned to IMGT TRBV, TRBD and TRBJ reference segments using MiTCR v1.1. Analysis was restricted to V-J combinations with a frequency above 0.0001, which covered 99.2% of repertoires. The TCS score was defined as the ratio of F50 (clonal expansion) to E x V (chaos), calculated using BLOSUM62-based TCRdist between CDR3 peptides within each V-J. Welch's t-statistics and random forest reduced roughly 530 V-J features to 13, which were used in a naive Bayes classifier (R e1071). TCRdb reworked the public reads: Q25 trimming with fastp, MiXCR clone assembly, productive beta chains retained. Every entry covers one CDR3 protein and lists the most common genes and DNA from its rows. These V and J calls originate from TCRdb's pipeline instead of the authors' own analysis. The sample records about 400,000 distinct CDR3 sequences, more than 20% of which are singletons. About 73% of the sample goes to the ten largest clones.

This receptor was taken from a man between 45 and 60 years old with Graves' hyperthyroidism. This chain is built from TRBV10-3 and TRBJ2-3, with a weak D call of TRBD1 (5 bases match). The sequenced sample consisted of blood. At the DNA level, the sequence is TGTGCCATCAGTGAAGGGGCAGATACGCAGTATTTT. It translates to CAISEGADTQYF.